The TCR beta chain under discussion was sequenced for a study of cytomegalovirus exposure and HLA in healthy donors. Germline V CDR1 and CDR2: MGHRA, YSYEKL. The CDR3 covers 14 residues. Turning to this clone: The germline gene is not matched at one end of the junction; a read error may be the cause.

60 Vbeta and 13 Jbeta primers were used in PCR. The method was immunoSEQ multiplex PCR; TCRdb's version includes in-frame clones alone and lacks a portion of them. Of 110,000 or so clones in the sample, approximately 82% were seen once. Sequencing was carried out using PBMCs. The rearrangement joins TRBV4-1 to TRBJ2-6, with a possible D match to TRBD1 (5 bases). The clonotype originates from a man in his forties in good health and CMV-seropositive. CDR3 bases: TGCGCCAGCAGCCAGGGCTCTGGGGCCAACGGCCTGACTTTC. Translation gives CASSQGSGANGLTF.